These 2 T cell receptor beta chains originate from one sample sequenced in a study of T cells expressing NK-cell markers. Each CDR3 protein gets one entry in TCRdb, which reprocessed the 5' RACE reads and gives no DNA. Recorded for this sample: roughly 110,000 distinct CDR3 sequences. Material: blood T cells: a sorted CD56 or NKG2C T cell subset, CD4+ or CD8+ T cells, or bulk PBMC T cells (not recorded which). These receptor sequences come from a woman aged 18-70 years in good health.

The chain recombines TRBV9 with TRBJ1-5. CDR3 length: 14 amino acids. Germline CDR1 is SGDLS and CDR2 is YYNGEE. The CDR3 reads CASSAYSSNQPQHF.

The CDR3 here is CASSWGIAWEQYF. V and J are TRBV27 and TRBJ2-7; the D call of TRBD1 rests on TCRdb alone, since no DNA is present to check it. The CDR3 has 13 residues. Germline CDR1 is MNHEY and CDR2 is SMNVEV (reference sequence).